These 17 T cell receptor beta chains originate from one sample sequenced in a study of T-cell memory formation after mild COVID-19. TCRdb passed the 5' RACE reads through MiXCR, listing each CDR3 protein once. The sample consists of 350,000 to 500,000 distinct CDR3 sequences, around 22% of them appearing once. The specimen was PBMCs or a T cell subset sorted from them (not recorded which). These receptors came from an adult woman who had mild COVID-19 (a few samples of this study predate the infection). Cell type and time point are not known.

The V and J genes are TRBV20-1 and TRBJ2-5; 11 bases align to TRBD2. The CDR3 runs to 11 residues. CDR1 DFQATT and CDR2 SNEGSKA come from the germline V gene (reference sequence). V lost 6 bases, J lost 13 bases, and 7 bases stayed unmatched. The DNA of the CDR3 is TGCAGTGCCATACTAGCGGGGGCCCCGTACTTC. It encodes CSAILAGAPYF.

To note about this clonotype: A much larger clone is a single base away; this may be a read error. The V gene is TRBV6-5, the J gene TRBJ1-1, with TRBD1 as a possible D gene (5 bases). This CDR3 region has 15 residues. Trimming pared 0 bases from V and 1 base from J, leaving 9 bases between. Germline loops: CDR1 MNHEY, CDR2 SVGAGI. CDR3 in DNA: TGTGCCAGCAGTTACTCGGCAGGGTCGAACACTGAAGCTTTCTTT. Protein product: CASSYSAGSNTEAFF.

This clonotype has a handful of counts. The chain uses TRBV4-3 and TRBJ1-2; maybe TRBD1 (5 bases). CDR3 length equals 13 residues. V lost 4 bases and J lost 13, with 19 bases in between. Germline V gene data show CDR1 as LGHNA and CDR2 as YSLEER. For the CDR3, the DNA is TGCGCCAGCAGCCCAGGAGGGGACCGCTCCGGCACCTTC. This codes for CASSPGGDRSGTF.

The CDR3 sequence is CASSHSGGYQETQYF. The CDR3 nucleotides are TGTGCCAGCAGTCATAGCGGGGGGTACCAAGAGACCCAGTACTTC. The rearrangement joins TRBV6-6 to TRBJ2-5, with 10 bases aligning to TRBD2. This CDR3 has 15 residues. The germline gives CDR1 MNHNY, CDR2 SVGAGI (reference sequence). With 5 bases clipped from V and 0 bases from J, the junction kept 3 bases outside the gene matches.

This clonotype was counted only a few times. Written as DNA, the CDR3 is TGTGCCAGCACCTGGGGACGGGTCGGAAACATTCAGTACTTC. Translated: CASTWGRVGNIQYF. The V call is TRBV12-3 or TRBV12-4, the J call TRBJ2-4, with D perhaps given as TRBD1 or TRBD2 (5 bases each). The CDR3 is 14 residues long. Trimming removed 7 bases from V and 6 bases from J, with 16 bases in between.

This clonotype was counted between two and nine times. The chain recombines TRBV9 with TRBJ2-5, with D uncertain. The CDR3 is 12 residues long. Trimming stripped 3 bases from V and 7 bases from J, with 10 bases between. From germline, CDR1 is SGDLS and CDR2 YYNGEE. CDR3 protein: CASSGAEWTQYF. The DNA for the CDR3 is TGTGCCAGCAGCGGCGCGGAGTGGACCCAGTACTTC. The whole variable domain, remainder taken from reference TRBV9 and TRBJ2-5, is DSGVTQTPKHLITATGQRVTLRCSPRSGDLSVYWYQQSLDQGLQFLIQYYNGEERAKGNILERFSAQQFPDLHSELNLSSLELGDSALYFCASSGAEWTQYFGPGTRLLVL.

The chain links TRBV20-1 to TRBJ2-7; TRBD1 might be the D (5 bases). The germline V and J ends were trimmed by 6 bases and 0 bases, with 15 bases remaining between them. The CDR3 loop spans 14 amino acids. CDR1 DFQATT and CDR2 SNEGSKA come from the germline V gene (reference sequence). CDR3 nucleotide sequence: TGCAGTGCAGAGGACACTCAAAACTCCTACGAGCAGTACTTC. Translation: CSAEDTQNSYEQYF.

The V call is TRBV6-1, the J call TRBJ2-7, with 9 bases identical to TRBD1. CDR1 is MNHNS, CDR2 SASEGT, per germline. This CDR3 is built from 14 residues. Trimming removed 10 bases from V and 4 bases from J; junction bases left unmatched: 11. CDR3: CAITPGTGPYEQYF. CDR3 DNA: TGTGCCATTACTCCGGGGACAGGGCCTTACGAGCAGTACTTC.

In its sample, this clonotype was seen a few times. V gene TRBV5-6 combines with J gene TRBJ2-2; no reliable D call. CDR1 is SGHDT, CDR2 YYEEEE, per germline. The CDR3 loop spans 16 amino acids. V lost 4 bases to trimming and J lost 1 base, with 14 bases between them. The CDR3 is CASSPARSRNTGELFF. DNA of the CDR3: TGTGCCAGCAGCCCCGCACGGTCAAGGAACACCGGGGAGCTGTTTTTT.

This clonotype has just a few counts. This chain connects TRBV28 to TRBJ2-7; D might be TRBD1 (5 bases). Germline V gene data show CDR1 as MDHEN and CDR2 as SYDVKM. The length of the CDR3 is 14 residues. V lost 3 bases and J 5 bases, leaving 14 bases between the germline ends. CDR3 nucleotides: TGTGCCAGCAGTTTCTACATTCCAGGGAACGAGCAGTACTTC. Protein: CASSFYIPGNEQYF.

This clonotype was detected a few times. CDR3 nucleotides: TGTGCCAGCAGTTTCCGGACAGCCGCCAACTCTGGGGCCAACGTCCTGACTTTC. Its translation is CASSFRTAANSGANVLTF. The V and J genes are TRBV27 and TRBJ2-6; the D gene is possibly TRBD1 (6 bases). CDR3 length equals 18 residues. Deletions cut 3 bases from V and 0 bases from J, with 15 bases between. The V gene's germline CDR1 is MNHEY and CDR2 SMNVEV (reference sequence).

This clonotype has just a few counts. The V call is TRBV6-6, the J call TRBJ2-5; D tentatively reads TRBD1 or TRBD2 (5 bases each). Germline CDR1 MNHNY, CDR2 SVGAGI (reference sequence). The CDR3 covers 15 residues. V lost 2 bases to trimming and J lost 4 bases, with 14 bases between them. CDR3 region: CASSYGRGWAETQYF. As DNA, the CDR3 is TGTGCCAGCAGTTACGGCCGGGGCTGGGCAGAGACCCAGTACTTC.

The chain employs TRBV7-2 and TRBJ2-7; the D call may be TRBD1 or TRBD2 (5 bases each). V was pared by 0 bases and J by 0 bases, with 12 bases between. The CDR3 contains 16 residues. Germline V gene data show CDR1 as SGHTA and CDR2 as FQGNSA. In DNA, the CDR3 is TGTGCCAGCAGCTTAGCGGGGGTTTCCAGCTCCTACGAGCAGTACTTC. It specifies CASSLAGVSSSYEQYF.

The rearrangement links TRBV7-2 to TRBJ2-7; maybe TRBD2 (6 bases). The CDR3 is made up of 15 amino acids. The V and J ends lost 1 base and 7 bases respectively, with 17 bases between them. Germline V gives CDR1 SGHTA, CDR2 FQGNSA. CDR3 protein: CASSLGLVGLREQYF. The CDR3 DNA reads as TGTGCCAGCAGCTTAGGACTAGTGGGTTTGCGAGAGCAGTACTTC.

This clonotype was counted only a few times. The rearrangement links TRBV5-1 to TRBJ2-5; D might be TRBD1 or TRBD2, each matching 5 bases. Germline lookup yields CDR1 SGHRS and CDR2 YFSETQ. The V end lost 0 bases, the J end lost 9 bases, and 12 bases lay between the germline ends. This CDR3 is 13 amino acids long. The CDR3 region is CASSLVGETAQYF. The CDR3 DNA is TGCGCCAGCAGCTTGGTGGGGGAGACGGCCCAGTACTTC.

The chain employs TRBV6-1 and TRBJ2-1; D is unresolved. V was trimmed by 3 bases and J by 2 bases, leaving 8 bases between them. CDR3 length: 14 residues. Germline CDR1 and CDR2: MNHNS and SASEGT. This CDR3 reads CASSDYLAYNEQFF. DNA of the CDR3: TGTGCCAGCAGTGACTATCTCGCCTACAATGAGCAGTTCTTC.

The chain links TRBV7-2 to TRBJ1-1; 10 nucleotides line up with TRBD1. Per the germline V gene, CDR1 is SGHTA and CDR2 is FQGNSA. CDR3 length: 13 amino acids. With 5 bases clipped from V and 10 bases from J, the junction kept 7 bases outside the gene matches. The CDR3 region has the DNA TGTGCCAGCAGCGGGACAGGGGCCAGGGGAGCTTTCTTT. This translates into CASSGTGARGAFF.